The text below deals with one T cell receptor (beta chain). This sample is drawn from a study of blood T cell repertoires in COVID-19. For the study at large: From T cells, B-cell-depleted T cells, or PBMCs came the material, which was cDNA or gDNA.

Measured with immunoSEQ multiplex PCR; TCRdb has only the in-frame clones, and not every one. The sample shows 40,000 to 55,000 clones, roughly 87% of them seen only once. Sample: peripheral blood. The sequence derives from a man aged 50 or older with active COVID-19.

As DNA, the CDR3 is TGTGCCAGCTCACCAACCAGGGGGAAATTCGTTGACACTGAAGCTTTCTTT. Amino acids: CASSPTRGKFVDTEAFF. The rearrangement links TRBV18 to TRBJ1-1; 7 nucleotides line up with TRBD1. Trimming removed 2 bases from V and 3 bases from J; junction bases left unmatched: 12. The CDR3 is made up of 17 amino acids. From germline, CDR1 is KGHSH and CDR2 LQKENI. Based on the CDR3 plus reference TRBV18 and TRBJ1-1, the full variable domain is NAGVMQNPRHLVRRRGQEARLRCSPMKGHSHVYWYRQLPEEGLKFMVYLQKENIIDESGMPKERFSAEFPKEGPSILRIQQVVRGDSAAYFCASSPTRGKFVDTEAFFGQGTRLTVV.